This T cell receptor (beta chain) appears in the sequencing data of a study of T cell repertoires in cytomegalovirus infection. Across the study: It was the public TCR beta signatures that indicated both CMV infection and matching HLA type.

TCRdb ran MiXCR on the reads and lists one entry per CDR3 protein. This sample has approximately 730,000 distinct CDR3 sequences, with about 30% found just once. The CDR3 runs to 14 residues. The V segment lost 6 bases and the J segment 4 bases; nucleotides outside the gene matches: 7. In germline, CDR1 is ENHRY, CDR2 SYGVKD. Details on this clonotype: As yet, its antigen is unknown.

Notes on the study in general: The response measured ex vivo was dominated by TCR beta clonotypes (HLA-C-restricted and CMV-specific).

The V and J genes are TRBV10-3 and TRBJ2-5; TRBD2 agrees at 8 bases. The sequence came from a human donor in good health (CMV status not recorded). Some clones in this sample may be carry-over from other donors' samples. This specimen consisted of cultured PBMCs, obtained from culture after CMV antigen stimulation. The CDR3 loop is CAISREGLRETQYF. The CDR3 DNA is TGTGCCATCAGCCGGGAGGGCCTAAGAGAGACCCAGTACTTC.